The subject of this entry is one TCR beta chain. Sequencing was performed with immunoSEQ multiplex PCR; in TCRdb, only in-frame clones are kept and a portion is missing. This sample has 200,000 or so clones, with 85% to 90% found just once. The record originates from a study of blood T cell repertoires in COVID-19. Germline V CDR1 and CDR2: LNHNV, YYDKDF (reference sequence). J was trimmed by 1 base and V by 1 base; bases with no gene match: 0. This CDR3 has 15 residues. The source is a man aged 60 to 69 with acute or convalescent COVID-19. Sample: peripheral blood. The rearrangement links TRBV15 to TRBJ1-4; 7 bases are shared with TRBD1. DNA for the CDR3: TGTGCCACCAGCAGAGCAGGGGGAACTAATGAAAAACTGTTTTTT. Translated: CATSRAGGTNEKLFF. The whole variable domain, remainder taken from reference TRBV15 and TRBJ1-4, is DAMVIQNPRYQVTQFGKPVTLSCSQTLNHNVMYWYQQKSSQAPKLLFHYYDKDFNNEADTPDNFQSRRPNTSFCFLDIRSPGLGDTAMYLCATSRAGGTNEKLFFGSGTQLSVL.